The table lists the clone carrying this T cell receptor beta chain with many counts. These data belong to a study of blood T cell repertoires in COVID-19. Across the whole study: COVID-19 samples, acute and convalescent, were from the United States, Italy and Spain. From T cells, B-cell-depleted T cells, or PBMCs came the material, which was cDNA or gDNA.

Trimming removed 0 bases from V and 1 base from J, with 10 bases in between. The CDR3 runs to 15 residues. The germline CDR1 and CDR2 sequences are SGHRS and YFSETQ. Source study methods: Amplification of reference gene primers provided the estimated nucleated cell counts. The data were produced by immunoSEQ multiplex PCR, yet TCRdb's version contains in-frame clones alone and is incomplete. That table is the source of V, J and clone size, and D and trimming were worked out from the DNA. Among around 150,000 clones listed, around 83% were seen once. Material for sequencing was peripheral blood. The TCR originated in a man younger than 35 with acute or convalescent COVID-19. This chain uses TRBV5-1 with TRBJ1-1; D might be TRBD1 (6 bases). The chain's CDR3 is CASSLGDIPNTEAFF. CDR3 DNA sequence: TGCGCCAGCAGCTTGGGGGACATACCGAACACTGAAGCTTTCTTT.